A single sample is the source of the 28 T cell receptor beta chains below, sequenced in a study of cytomegalovirus exposure and HLA in healthy donors. The PCR made use of 60 Vbeta and 13 Jbeta primers. Measured with immunoSEQ multiplex PCR; TCRdb has only the in-frame clones, and not every one. The sample lists around 150,000 clones; roughly 80% were seen once. What was sequenced was PBMCs. All receptors come from a male donor in good health and CMV-seronegative.

V gene TRBV5-4 combines with J gene TRBJ2-1; D is possibly TRBD1 (6 bases). The CDR3 covers 15 residues. Trimming pared 0 bases from V and 3 bases from J, leaving 10 bases between. Looked up from germline, CDR1 is SGHNT and CDR2 is YYREEE (reference sequence). CDR3 protein: CASSLDQGFYNEQFF. CDR3 nucleotides: TGTGCCAGCAGCTTGGATCAGGGGTTCTACAATGAGCAGTTCTTC.

This chain connects TRBV7-6 to TRBJ1-5; 9 bases agree with TRBD1. CDR3 length: 18 amino acids. Per germline, CDR1 SGHVS and CDR2 FNYEAQ. The V gene end was trimmed by 5 bases and the J gene end by 7 bases; junction bases not matched to a gene: 18. The CDR3 DNA reads as TGTGCCAGCAGCCCCTTGGGGGGGACAGGGATCGGCGGGCAGCCCCAGCATTTT. Protein: CASSPLGGTGIGGQPQHF. Supplemented by reference TRBV7-6 and TRBJ1-5, the full variable domain reads GAGVSQSPRYKVTKRGQDVALRCDPISGHVSLYWYRQALGQGPEFLTYFNYEAQQDKSGLPNDRFSAERPEGSISTLTIQRTEQRDSAMYRCASSPLGGTGIGGQPQHFGDGTRLSIL.

J is TRBJ2-4 and V is TRBV30, with D perhaps matching TRBD1 (6 bases). V lost 4 bases to trimming and J lost 0 bases, with 19 bases between them. The CDR3 has 17 residues. Germline CDR1 GTSNPN, CDR2 SVGIG (reference sequence). CDR3 sequence: CAWNVDRKGGAKNIQYF. CDR3 in DNA: TGTGCCTGGAACGTTGACAGGAAAGGAGGAGCCAAAAACATTCAGTACTTC.

This rearrangement joins TRBV28 to TRBJ1-3; no clear D. Between the trimmed V and J ends, which lost 4 bases and 0 bases, there was a span of 10 bases. Germline V gene lookup returns CDR1 MDHEN and CDR2 SYDVKM. The CDR3 loop spans 15 amino acids. In DNA, the CDR3 is TGTGCCAGCAGTTCCTGGTTGAGCTCTGGAAACACCATATATTTT. Translated, it gives CASSSWLSSGNTIYF.

The chain links TRBV18 to TRBJ2-2; D is undetermined. CDR1 and CDR2 from the germline V gene are KGHSH and LQKENI. The CDR3 is 13 amino acids. The V end was cut by 3 bases, the J end by 9 bases, with 11 bases between. The CDR3: CASSPSGLRELFF. For the CDR3, the DNA is TGTGCCAGCTCACCCTCTGGGCTGAGGGAGCTGTTTTTT.

The DNA of the CDR3 is TGTGCCACCAGCAGAGATGGCAGGGCCACTGAAGCTTTCTTT. It specifies CATSRDGRATEAFF. The chain carries TRBV15 and TRBJ1-1; D is possibly TRBD1 (5 bases). This CDR3 contains 14 residues. CDR1 is LNHNV and CDR2 is YYDKDF in the germline V gene (reference sequence). With 0 bases removed from V and 4 bases from J, the gap between germline ends came to 9 bases.

The chain employs TRBV5-1 and TRBJ1-1, with unresolved D. Trimming cost V 2 bases and J 5 bases, with 13 bases left between them. Germline V gives CDR1 SGHRS, CDR2 YFSETQ. The CDR3 runs 14 residues. CDR3 sequence reads: CASSFGLSETEAFF. The CDR3 coding sequence is TGCGCCAGCAGCTTCGGACTCTCGGAGACTGAAGCTTTCTTT.

V is TRBV7-9 and J is TRBJ2-3, with a tentative D call TRBD1 (5 bases). V gave up 4 bases and J gave up 0 bases, with 11 bases separating them. The CDR3 is made up of 15 amino acids. Germline CDR1 SEHNR, CDR2 FQNEAQ (reference sequence). This CDR3 reads CASSWGRASTDTQYF. The CDR3 coding sequence is TGTGCCAGCAGCTGGGGCAGAGCTAGCACAGATACGCAGTATTTT.

This rearrangement joins TRBV7-2 to TRBJ1-2, with 7 bases fitting TRBD1. The V and J ends lost 7 bases and 3 bases, in that order; junction bases with no gene match: 5. Germline V gene sequence: CDR1 SGHTA, CDR2 FQGNSA. CDR3 size: 13 residues. As DNA, the CDR3 is TGTGCCAGCACCCGACAGGGCTACTATGGCTACACCTTC. Its protein is CASTRQGYYGYTF.

The CDR3 DNA reads TGTGCCAGCAGTCTGGGACAGGGGGCCGCAGATACGCAGTATTTT. This gives the protein CASSLGQGAADTQYF. V usage is TRBV28 and J usage is TRBJ2-3, with 12 bases fitting TRBD1. CDR3 length equals 15 residues. The J segment lost 4 bases and the V segment lost 5 bases, leaving 4 bases of the junction unmatched. The V gene's germline CDR1 is MDHEN and CDR2 SYDVKM.

The chain recombines TRBV7-2 with TRBJ2-7; D unresolved. The germline V and J ends were trimmed by 5 bases and 0 bases, with 11 bases remaining between them. Germline CDR1 and CDR2: SGHTA and FQGNSA. The CDR3 totals 14 residues. The CDR3 is CASSPSHISYEQYF. The DNA of the CDR3 is TGTGCCAGCAGCCCTTCACATATCTCCTACGAGCAGTACTTC.

The CDR3 loop is CASSLALLSSYEQYF. CDR3 DNA sequence: TGTGCCAGCAGCTTGGCTCTACTAAGCTCCTACGAGCAGTACTTC. The gene calls are TRBV5-5 and TRBJ2-7; D is ambiguous. This CDR3 region has 15 residues. V lost 0 bases and J lost 0, with 10 bases in between. Germline loops: CDR1 SGHKS, CDR2 YYEKEE (reference sequence).

This clone appeared a few times. The chain couples TRBV4-2 to TRBJ1-4; 10 bases fit TRBD1. Germline CDR1 is LGHNA and CDR2 is YNFKEQ. V lost 0 bases and J lost 8; bases outside the gene matches: 15. This CDR3 has 19 residues. DNA of the CDR3: TGTGCCAGCAGCCAAGATGGTCCGTCCGGACAGGGGGAGGAAGAAAAACTGTTTTTT. It encodes CASSQDGPSGQGEEEKLFF.

The chain couples TRBV6-5 to TRBJ1-1; the D is unclear. This CDR3 has 13 amino acids. From germline, CDR1 is MNHEY and CDR2 SVGAGI. V dropped 2 bases and J dropped 0 bases, with 4 bases sitting between them. The DNA for the CDR3 is TGTGCCAGCAGTTACCGGGTGAACACTGAAGCTTTCTTT. Translating it yields CASSYRVNTEAFF.

In nucleotides, the CDR3 is TGCGCCAGCAGCCCCTTGGTTAGAGAGACCCAGTACTTC. Translating it yields CASSPLVRETQYF. This chain uses TRBV4-1 with TRBJ2-5; D gene uncertain. Trimming left V 4 bases short and J 4 bases short, with 10 bases between. The germline CDR1 and CDR2 sequences are MGHRA and YSYEKL. The length of the CDR3 is 13 residues.

The V gene is TRBV7-3, the J gene TRBJ2-1; 9 bases are a match to TRBD2. CDR3 length: 16 amino acids. Per germline, CDR1 SGHTA and CDR2 FQGTGA. The junction had 4 bases not matched to a gene; V was cut back by 4 bases and J by 0 bases. This chain's CDR3 is CASSSIAGDSYNEQFF. The CDR3, as DNA: TGTGCCAGCAGCTCCATAGCGGGGGACTCCTACAATGAGCAGTTCTTC. Together with reference TRBV7-3 and TRBJ2-1, the CDR3 gives the full variable domain: GAGVSQTPSNKVTEKGKYVELRCDPISGHTALYWYRQSLGQGPEFLIYFQGTGAADDSGLPNDRFFAVRPEGSVSTLKIQRTERGDSAVYLCASSSIAGDSYNEQFFGPGTRLTVL.

In this sample, this clone turned up once. V gene TRBV5-1 combines with J gene TRBJ1-6, with unresolved D. In germline, CDR1 is SGHRS, CDR2 YFSETQ. V was trimmed by 4 bases and J by 5 bases, leaving 4 bases between them. CDR3 size: 12 residues. Here the CDR3 DNA reads TGCGCCAGCAGCCGTAATAATTCACCCCTCCACTTT. Residues: CASSRNNSPLHF.

This clone has a handful of counts. The CDR3, as DNA: TGCGCCAGCAGCCAACCCAAGGGACTTCTCCGGGTGAGGGATACGCAGTATTTT. Translated, it gives CASSQPKGLLRVRDTQYF. This chain connects TRBV4-1 to TRBJ2-3, with D possibly matching TRBD2 (6 bases). V lost 2 bases and J 6 bases, leaving 24 bases between the germline ends. Germline lookup yields CDR1 MGHRA and CDR2 YSYEKL. The CDR3 has 18 amino acids.

The chain recombines TRBV18 with TRBJ1-1, with a possible D match to TRBD1 (6 bases). Germline V gene data show CDR1 as KGHSH and CDR2 as LQKENI. The CDR3 is 13 residues long. V lost 5 bases and J lost 7, with 14 bases in between. CDR3 DNA: TGTGCCAGCTCAAGGACAGACGATAGTGAAGCTTTCTTT. It translates to CASSRTDDSEAFF.

The J gene is TRBJ2-1, the V gene TRBV6-1; 9 bases are shared with TRBD2. The CDR3 extends over 15 amino acids. The germline V gene encodes CDR1 MNHNS and CDR2 SASEGT. The junction had 12 bases not matched to a gene; V was cut back by 5 bases and J by 10 bases. CDR3 residues: CASSPTAGGPWEQFF. For the CDR3, the DNA is TGTGCCAGCAGTCCTACGGCGGGGGGGCCCTGGGAGCAGTTCTTC.

This clone has just a few counts. The chain has TRBV6-1 and TRBJ2-7; the match to TRBD1 covers 7 bases. This CDR3 is built from 16 residues. From germline, CDR1 is MNHNS and CDR2 SASEGT. V gave up 4 bases and J gave up 4 bases; unmatched junction bases: 13. DNA of the CDR3: TGTGCCAGCAGTGCCCCCGATACAGGGGAGTTTTACGAGCAGTACTTC. As protein: CASSAPDTGEFYEQYF.

This clone turned up a few times. The genes are TRBV11-2 and TRBJ2-7; 10 bases fit TRBD2. V lost 0 bases and J lost 3; bases outside the gene matches: 2. CDR1 SGHAT and CDR2 FQNNGV come from the germline V gene. The CDR3 is made up of 15 amino acids. CDR3 protein: CASSLDSGGFYEQYF. In nucleotides, the CDR3 is TGTGCCAGCAGCTTAGATAGCGGGGGGTTCTACGAGCAGTACTTC.

The V gene is TRBV9, the J gene TRBJ2-5; D call uncertain. Germline lookup yields CDR1 SGDLS and CDR2 YYNGEE. The CDR3 is 14 residues long. Trimming removed 0 bases at V and 5 bases at J, with 11 bases between. The CDR3 DNA is TGTGCCAGCAGCGTAGACGTTAGTTTGGAGACCCAGTACTTC. Translated, it gives CASSVDVSLETQYF. The full variable domain, its missing parts supplied by reference TRBV9 and TRBJ2-5, is DSGVTQTPKHLITATGQRVTLRCSPRSGDLSVYWYQQSLDQGLQFLIQYYNGEERAKGNILERFSAQQFPDLHSELNLSSLELGDSALYFCASSVDVSLETQYFGPGTRLLVL.

The V call is TRBV11-3, the J call TRBJ2-1, with 10 nucleotides matching TRBD2. The germline CDR1 and CDR2 sequences are SGHNT and YENEEA. The trim removed 5 bases at V and 7 bases at J, leaving 11 bases unmatched. This CDR3 is 16 amino acids long. The DNA for the CDR3 is TGTGCCAGCAGCCCTCGCGGAGCGGGGGGGCAAAATGAGCAGTTCTTC. Translated: CASSPRGAGGQNEQFF.

The V call is TRBV27, the J call TRBJ1-1; TRBD1 matches 9 bases. Trimming took 6 bases from V and 11 from J; bases not matched to a gene: 13. Germline CDR1 is MNHEY and CDR2 is SMNVEV (reference sequence). The CDR3 sequence is 14 residues long. CDR3 in DNA: TGTGCCAGCAGCAAGCACGGGACAGGGTGGACGGCTTTCTTT. This encodes CASSKHGTGWTAFF.

The genes are TRBV5-5 and TRBJ2-6; TRBD2 matches 8 bases. Trimming took 4 bases from V and 2 from J; bases not matched to a gene: 5. From germline, CDR1 is SGHKS and CDR2 YYEKEE (reference sequence). This CDR3 region has 16 residues. The DNA of the CDR3 is TGTGCCAGCAGCCCGCCGACTAGCGCTGGGGCCAACGTCCTGACTTTC. Its protein is CASSPPTSAGANVLTF.

The V call is TRBV6-5, the J call TRBJ1-3, with D maybe TRBD1 (5 bases). Trimming left V 6 bases short and J 0 bases short, with 12 bases between. The CDR3 is made up of 15 amino acids. Looked up from germline, CDR1 is MNHEY and CDR2 is SVGAGI. The CDR3 bases are TGTGCCAGCAGGCCTGACAGATACTCTGGAAACACCATATATTTT. Residues: CASRPDRYSGNTIYF.

V and J are TRBV7-7 and TRBJ2-3; TRBD1 agrees at 7 bases. From germline, CDR1 is SSHAT and CDR2 FNYEAQ (reference sequence). The CDR3 totals 15 residues. V shed 5 bases, J shed 2 bases, and the junction held 7 bases outside the gene matches. The CDR3 DNA follows: TGTGCCAGCAGCAAATCCGGGACAGTCACAGATACGCAGTATTTT. Its protein is CASSKSGTVTDTQYF.